This T cell receptor beta chain stems from a study of T cells in Graves' hyperthyroidism and ophthalmopathy. Germline V CDR1 and CDR2: SSHAT, FNYEAQ (reference sequence). The CDR3 runs to 16 residues. General study points: Classification by a 13 V-J model distinguished ophthalmopathy from stable hyperthyroidism.

TCR beta CDR3 sequences were amplified from RNA transcripts. Initially, a first-round RT-PCR of the TCR CDR3 employed the HTBI primer set. TCRdb passed the multiplex PCR reads through MiXCR, listing each CDR3 protein once. The data show approximately 370,000 distinct CDR3 sequences, with approximately 18% seen just once and around a third held by the top ten. Comments on this clonotype: The antigen is undetermined. One junction end disagrees with the germline gene, perhaps due to a read error.

Among the patients, aged 18 to 65, hyperthyroidism was newly diagnosed and had lasted under 2 months. It was at first hyperthyroidism diagnosis, before any ophthalmopathy symptoms, that the blood sample was taken. PBMCs were sourced from around 10 ml fresh peripheral blood. This clonotype was obtained from a woman younger than 45 with Graves' hyperthyroidism that later progressed to Graves' ophthalmopathy. The sequenced sample was blood. The chain employs TRBV7-7 and TRBJ2-4; no clear D gene. The chain's CDR3 is CASSLRQDRDKNIQYF. CDR3 coding DNA: TGTGCTAGCAGCTTACGGCAGGATAGGGACAAAAACATTCAGTACTTC.